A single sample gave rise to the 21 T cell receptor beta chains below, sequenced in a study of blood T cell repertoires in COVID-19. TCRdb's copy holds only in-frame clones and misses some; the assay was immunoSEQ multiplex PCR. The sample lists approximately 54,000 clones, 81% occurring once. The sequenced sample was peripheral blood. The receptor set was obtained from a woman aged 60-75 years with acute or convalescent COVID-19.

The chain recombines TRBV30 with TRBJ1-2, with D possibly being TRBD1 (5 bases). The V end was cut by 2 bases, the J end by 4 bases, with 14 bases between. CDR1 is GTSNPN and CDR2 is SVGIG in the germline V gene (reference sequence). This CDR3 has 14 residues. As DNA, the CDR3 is TGTGCCTGGAGTTTAGGAGGGGTGGGCTATGGCTACACCTTC. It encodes CAWSLGGVGYGYTF.

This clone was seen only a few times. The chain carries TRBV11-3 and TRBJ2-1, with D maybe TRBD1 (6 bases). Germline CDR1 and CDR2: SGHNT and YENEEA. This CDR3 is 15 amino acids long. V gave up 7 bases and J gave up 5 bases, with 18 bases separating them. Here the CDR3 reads CASTPGSAGDNEQFF. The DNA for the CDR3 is TGTGCCAGCACTCCCGGATCGGCAGGGGACAATGAGCAGTTCTTC.

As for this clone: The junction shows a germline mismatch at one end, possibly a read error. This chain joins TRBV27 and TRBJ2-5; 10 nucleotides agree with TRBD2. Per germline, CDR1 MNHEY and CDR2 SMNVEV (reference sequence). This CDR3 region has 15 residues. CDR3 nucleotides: TGTGCCTGCAGTTACCAGCGGGGGGGTGGGGAGACCCAGTACTTC. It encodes CACSYQRGGGETQYF.

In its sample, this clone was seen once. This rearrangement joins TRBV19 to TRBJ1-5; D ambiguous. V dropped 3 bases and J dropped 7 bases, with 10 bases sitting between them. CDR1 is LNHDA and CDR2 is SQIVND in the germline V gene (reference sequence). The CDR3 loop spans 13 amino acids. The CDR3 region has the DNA TGTGCCAGTAGTATCGGGGTCCGGCAGCCCCAGCATTTT. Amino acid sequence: CASSIGVRQPQHF. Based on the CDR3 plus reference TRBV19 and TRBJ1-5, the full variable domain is DGGITQSPKYLFRKEGQNVTLSCEQNLNHDAMYWYRQDPGQGLRLIYYSQIVNDFQKGDIAEGYSVSREKKESFPLTVTSAQKNPTAFYLCASSIGVRQPQHFGDGTRLSIL.

The CDR3 loop reads CASKGGLKDGKLFF. The CDR3 DNA follows: TGTGCCAGTAAGGGAGGCCTCAAGGATGGAAAACTGTTTTTT. The J gene is TRBJ1-4, the V gene TRBV28; D is ambiguous. Trimming pared 9 bases from V and 10 bases from J, leaving 21 bases between. Germline V gene sequence: CDR1 MDHEN, CDR2 SYDVKM. This CDR3 has 14 amino acids.

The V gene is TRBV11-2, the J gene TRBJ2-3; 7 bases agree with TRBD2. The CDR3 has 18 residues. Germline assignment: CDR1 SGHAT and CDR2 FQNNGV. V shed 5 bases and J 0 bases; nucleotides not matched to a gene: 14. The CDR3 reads CASSPEGRGFVSTDTQYF. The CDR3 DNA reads TGTGCCAGCAGCCCCGAGGGGCGGGGGTTCGTTAGCACAGATACGCAGTATTTT.

This chain's CDR3 is CASSPDSGAKNIQYF. CDR3 sequence (DNA): TGTGCCAGCAGCCCCGACAGTGGTGCCAAAAACATTCAGTACTTC. The chain employs TRBV7-9 and TRBJ2-4, with D tentatively TRBD1 (5 bases). Germline loops: CDR1 SEHNR, CDR2 FQNEAQ (reference sequence). The CDR3 sequence is 15 residues long. The ends were cut back, 5 bases at V and 1 base at J, with 12 bases in the middle.

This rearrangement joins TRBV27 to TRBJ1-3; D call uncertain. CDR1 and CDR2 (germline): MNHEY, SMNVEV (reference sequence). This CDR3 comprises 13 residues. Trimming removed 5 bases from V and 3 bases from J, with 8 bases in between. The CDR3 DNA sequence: TGTGCCAGCAGTCCCCGGGGTGGAAACACCATATATTTT. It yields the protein CASSPRGGNTIYF.

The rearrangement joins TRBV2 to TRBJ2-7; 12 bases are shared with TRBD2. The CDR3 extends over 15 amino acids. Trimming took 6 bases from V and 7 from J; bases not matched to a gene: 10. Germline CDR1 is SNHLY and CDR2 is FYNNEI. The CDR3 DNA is TGTGCCAGCAGCCGGACTAGCGGGGCCACTACGGAGCAGTACTTC. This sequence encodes CASSRTSGATTEQYF.

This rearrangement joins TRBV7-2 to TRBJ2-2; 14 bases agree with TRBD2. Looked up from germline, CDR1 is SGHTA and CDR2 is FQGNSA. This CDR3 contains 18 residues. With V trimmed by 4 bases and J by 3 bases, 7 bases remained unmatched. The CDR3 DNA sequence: TGTGCCAGCAGCTCCTCAACGGGACTAGCGGGGGACACCGGGGAGCTGTTTTTT. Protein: CASSSSTGLAGDTGELFF. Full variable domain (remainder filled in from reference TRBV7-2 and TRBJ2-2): GAGVSQSPSNKVTEKGKDVELRCDPISGHTALYWYRQSLGQGLEFLIYFQGNSAPDKSGLPSDRFSAERTGGSVSTLTIQRTQQEDSAVYLCASSSSTGLAGDTGELFFGEGSRLTVL.

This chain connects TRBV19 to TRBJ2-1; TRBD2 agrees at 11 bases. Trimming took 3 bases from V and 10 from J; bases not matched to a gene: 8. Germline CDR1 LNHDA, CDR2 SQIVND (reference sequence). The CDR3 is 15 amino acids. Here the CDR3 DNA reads TGTGCCAGTAGTATCTCGGGGCTAGCGGGAGGAGAGCAGTTCTTC. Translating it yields CASSISGLAGGEQFF.

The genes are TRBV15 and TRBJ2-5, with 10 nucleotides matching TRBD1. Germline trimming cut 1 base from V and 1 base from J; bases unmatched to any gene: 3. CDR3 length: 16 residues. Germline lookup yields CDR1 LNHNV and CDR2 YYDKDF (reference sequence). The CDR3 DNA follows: TGTGCCACCAGCAGAGGGACAGGGGGAGGCCAAGAGACCCAGTACTTC. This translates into CATSRGTGGGQETQYF.

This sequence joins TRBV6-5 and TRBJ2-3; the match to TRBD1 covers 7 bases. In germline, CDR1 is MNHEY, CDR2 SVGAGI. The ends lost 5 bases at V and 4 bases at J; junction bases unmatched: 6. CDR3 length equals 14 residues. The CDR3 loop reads CASSRQGPPDTQYF. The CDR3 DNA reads TGTGCCAGCAGTAGACAGGGTCCCCCAGATACGCAGTATTTT.

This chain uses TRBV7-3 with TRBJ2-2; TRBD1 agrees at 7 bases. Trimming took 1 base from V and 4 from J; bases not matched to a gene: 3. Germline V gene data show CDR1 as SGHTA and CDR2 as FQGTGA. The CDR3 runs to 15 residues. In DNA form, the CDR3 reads TGTGCCAGCAGCTTAAAGGGGGCGGGCACCGGGGAGCTGTTTTTT. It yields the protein CASSLKGAGTGELFF.

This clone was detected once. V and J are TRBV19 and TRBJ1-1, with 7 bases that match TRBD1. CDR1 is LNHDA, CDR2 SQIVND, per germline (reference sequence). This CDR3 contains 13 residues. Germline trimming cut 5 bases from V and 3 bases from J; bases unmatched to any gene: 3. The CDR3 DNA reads TGTGCCAGTAGTCCAGGACAGGACACTGAAGCTTTCTTT. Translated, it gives CASSPGQDTEAFF. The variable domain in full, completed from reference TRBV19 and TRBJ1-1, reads DGGITQSPKYLFRKEGQNVTLSCEQNLNHDAMYWYRQDPGQGLRLIYYSQIVNDFQKGDIAEGYSVSREKKESFPLTVTSAQKNPTAFYLCASSPGQDTEAFFGQGTRLTVV.

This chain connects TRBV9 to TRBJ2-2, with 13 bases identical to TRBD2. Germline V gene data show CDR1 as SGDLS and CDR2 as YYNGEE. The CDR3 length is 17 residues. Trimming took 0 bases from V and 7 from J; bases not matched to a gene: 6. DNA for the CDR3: TGTGCCAGCAGCGTAGCTGGGACTAGCGGGGCCTACGGGGAGCTGTTTTTT. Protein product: CASSVAGTSGAYGELFF.

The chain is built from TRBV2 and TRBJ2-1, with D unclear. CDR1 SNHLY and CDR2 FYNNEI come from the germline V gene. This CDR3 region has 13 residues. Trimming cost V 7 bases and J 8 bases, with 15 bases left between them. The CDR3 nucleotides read TGTGCCAGCACCGTGAGGCTCCGGGATGAGCAGTTCTTC. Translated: CASTVRLRDEQFF. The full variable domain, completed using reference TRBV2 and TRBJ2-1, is EPEVTQTPSHQVTQMGQEVILRCVPISNHLYFYWYRQILGQKVEFLVSFYNNEISEKSEIFDDQFSVERPDGSNFTLKIRSTKLEDSAMYFCASTVRLRDEQFFGPGTRLTVL.

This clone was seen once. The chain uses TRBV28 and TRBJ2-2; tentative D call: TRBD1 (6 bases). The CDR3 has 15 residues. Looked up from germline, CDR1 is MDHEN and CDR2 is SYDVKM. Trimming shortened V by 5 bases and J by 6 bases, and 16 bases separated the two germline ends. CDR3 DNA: TGTGCCAGCAGTAGGCCAGGGGCGGGCGCCGGGGAGCTGTTTTTT. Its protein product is CASSRPGAGAGELFF.

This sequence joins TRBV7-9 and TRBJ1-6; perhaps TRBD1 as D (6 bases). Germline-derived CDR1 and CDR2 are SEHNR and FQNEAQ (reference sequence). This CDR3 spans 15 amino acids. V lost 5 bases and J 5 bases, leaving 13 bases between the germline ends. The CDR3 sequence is CASSTGQSHNSPLHF. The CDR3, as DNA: TGTGCCAGCAGCACCGGACAGAGCCATAATTCACCCCTCCACTTT.

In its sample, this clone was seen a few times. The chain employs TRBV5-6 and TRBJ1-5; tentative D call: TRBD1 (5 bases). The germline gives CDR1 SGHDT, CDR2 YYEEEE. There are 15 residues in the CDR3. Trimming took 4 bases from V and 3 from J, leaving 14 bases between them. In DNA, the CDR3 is TGTGCCAGCAGCCTGTCGGGGGTCGCCAATCAGCCCCAGCATTTT. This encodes CASSLSGVANQPQHF.

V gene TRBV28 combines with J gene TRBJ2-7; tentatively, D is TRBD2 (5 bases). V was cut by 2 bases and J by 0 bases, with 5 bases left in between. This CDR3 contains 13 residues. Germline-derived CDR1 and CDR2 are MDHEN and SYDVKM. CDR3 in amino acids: CASSLGSSYEQYF. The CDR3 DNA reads TGTGCCAGCAGTTTAGGGAGCTCCTACGAGCAGTACTTC.